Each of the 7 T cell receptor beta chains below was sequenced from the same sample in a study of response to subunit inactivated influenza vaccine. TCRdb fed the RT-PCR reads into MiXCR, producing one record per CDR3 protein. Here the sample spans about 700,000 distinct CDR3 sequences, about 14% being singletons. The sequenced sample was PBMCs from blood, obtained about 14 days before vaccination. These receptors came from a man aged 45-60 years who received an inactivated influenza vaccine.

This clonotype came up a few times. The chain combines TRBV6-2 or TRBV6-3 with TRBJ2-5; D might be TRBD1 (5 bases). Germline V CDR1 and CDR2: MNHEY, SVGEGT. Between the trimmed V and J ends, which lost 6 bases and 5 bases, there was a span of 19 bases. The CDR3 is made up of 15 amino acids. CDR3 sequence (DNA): TGTGCCAGCAGGAACAGCGCCAGGGCGTGGGAGACCCAGTACTTC. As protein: CASRNSARAWETQYF.

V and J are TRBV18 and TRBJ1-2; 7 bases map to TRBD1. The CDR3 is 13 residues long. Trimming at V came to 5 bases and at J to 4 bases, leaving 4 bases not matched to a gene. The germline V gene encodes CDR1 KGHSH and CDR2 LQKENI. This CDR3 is CASSAQGSYGYTF. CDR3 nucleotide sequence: TGTGCCAGCTCAGCACAGGGGTCCTATGGCTACACCTTC. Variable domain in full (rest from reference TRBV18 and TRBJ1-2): NAGVMQNPRHLVRRRGQEARLRCSPMKGHSHVYWYRQLPEEGLKFMVYLQKENIIDESGMPKERFSAEFPKEGPSILRIQQVVRGDSAAYFCASSAQGSYGYTFGSGTRLTVV.

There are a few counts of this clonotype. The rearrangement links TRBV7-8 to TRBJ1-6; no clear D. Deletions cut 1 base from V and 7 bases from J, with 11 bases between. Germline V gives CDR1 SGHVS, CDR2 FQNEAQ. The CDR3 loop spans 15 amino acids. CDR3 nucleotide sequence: TGTGCCAGCAGCTTAGAGGCAGGCCTAAATTCACCCCTCCACTTT. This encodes CASSLEAGLNSPLHF. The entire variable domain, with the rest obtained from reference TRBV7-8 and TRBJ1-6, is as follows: GAGVSQSPRYKVAKRGQDVALRCDPISGHVSLFWYQQALGQGPEFLTYFQNEAQLDKSGLPSDRFFAERPEGSVSTLKIQRTQQEDSAVYLCASSLEAGLNSPLHFGNGTRLTVT.

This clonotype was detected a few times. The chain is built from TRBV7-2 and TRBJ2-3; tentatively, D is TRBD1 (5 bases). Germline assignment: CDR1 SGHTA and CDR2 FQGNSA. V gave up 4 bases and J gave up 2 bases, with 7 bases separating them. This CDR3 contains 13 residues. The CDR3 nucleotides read TGTGCCAGCAGCTGGGGCCTCACAGATACGCAGTATTTT. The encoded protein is CASSWGLTDTQYF. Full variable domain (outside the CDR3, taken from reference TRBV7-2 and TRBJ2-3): GAGVSQSPSNKVTEKGKDVELRCDPISGHTALYWYRQSLGQGLEFLIYFQGNSAPDKSGLPSDRFSAERTGGSVSTLTIQRTQQEDSAVYLCASSWGLTDTQYFGPGTRLTVL.

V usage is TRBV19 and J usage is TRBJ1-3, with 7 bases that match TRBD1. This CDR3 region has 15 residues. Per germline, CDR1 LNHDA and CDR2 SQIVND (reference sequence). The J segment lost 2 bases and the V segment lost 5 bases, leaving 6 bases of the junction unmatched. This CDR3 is CASSSGTAPGNTIYF. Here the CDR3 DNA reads TGTGCCAGTAGTTCCGGGACAGCCCCTGGAAACACCATATATTTT.

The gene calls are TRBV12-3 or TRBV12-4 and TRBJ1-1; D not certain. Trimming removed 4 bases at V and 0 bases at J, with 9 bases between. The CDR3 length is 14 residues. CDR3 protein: CASSSRSMNTEAFF. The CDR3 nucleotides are TGTGCCAGCAGTTCGAGGAGTATGAACACTGAAGCTTTCTTT.

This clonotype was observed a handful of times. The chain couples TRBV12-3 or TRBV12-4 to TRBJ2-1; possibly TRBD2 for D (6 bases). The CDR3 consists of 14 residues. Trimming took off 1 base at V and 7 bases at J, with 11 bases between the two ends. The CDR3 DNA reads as TGTGCCAGCAGTTTAGACCACGGGAGAAATGAGCAGTTCTTC. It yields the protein CASSLDHGRNEQFF.